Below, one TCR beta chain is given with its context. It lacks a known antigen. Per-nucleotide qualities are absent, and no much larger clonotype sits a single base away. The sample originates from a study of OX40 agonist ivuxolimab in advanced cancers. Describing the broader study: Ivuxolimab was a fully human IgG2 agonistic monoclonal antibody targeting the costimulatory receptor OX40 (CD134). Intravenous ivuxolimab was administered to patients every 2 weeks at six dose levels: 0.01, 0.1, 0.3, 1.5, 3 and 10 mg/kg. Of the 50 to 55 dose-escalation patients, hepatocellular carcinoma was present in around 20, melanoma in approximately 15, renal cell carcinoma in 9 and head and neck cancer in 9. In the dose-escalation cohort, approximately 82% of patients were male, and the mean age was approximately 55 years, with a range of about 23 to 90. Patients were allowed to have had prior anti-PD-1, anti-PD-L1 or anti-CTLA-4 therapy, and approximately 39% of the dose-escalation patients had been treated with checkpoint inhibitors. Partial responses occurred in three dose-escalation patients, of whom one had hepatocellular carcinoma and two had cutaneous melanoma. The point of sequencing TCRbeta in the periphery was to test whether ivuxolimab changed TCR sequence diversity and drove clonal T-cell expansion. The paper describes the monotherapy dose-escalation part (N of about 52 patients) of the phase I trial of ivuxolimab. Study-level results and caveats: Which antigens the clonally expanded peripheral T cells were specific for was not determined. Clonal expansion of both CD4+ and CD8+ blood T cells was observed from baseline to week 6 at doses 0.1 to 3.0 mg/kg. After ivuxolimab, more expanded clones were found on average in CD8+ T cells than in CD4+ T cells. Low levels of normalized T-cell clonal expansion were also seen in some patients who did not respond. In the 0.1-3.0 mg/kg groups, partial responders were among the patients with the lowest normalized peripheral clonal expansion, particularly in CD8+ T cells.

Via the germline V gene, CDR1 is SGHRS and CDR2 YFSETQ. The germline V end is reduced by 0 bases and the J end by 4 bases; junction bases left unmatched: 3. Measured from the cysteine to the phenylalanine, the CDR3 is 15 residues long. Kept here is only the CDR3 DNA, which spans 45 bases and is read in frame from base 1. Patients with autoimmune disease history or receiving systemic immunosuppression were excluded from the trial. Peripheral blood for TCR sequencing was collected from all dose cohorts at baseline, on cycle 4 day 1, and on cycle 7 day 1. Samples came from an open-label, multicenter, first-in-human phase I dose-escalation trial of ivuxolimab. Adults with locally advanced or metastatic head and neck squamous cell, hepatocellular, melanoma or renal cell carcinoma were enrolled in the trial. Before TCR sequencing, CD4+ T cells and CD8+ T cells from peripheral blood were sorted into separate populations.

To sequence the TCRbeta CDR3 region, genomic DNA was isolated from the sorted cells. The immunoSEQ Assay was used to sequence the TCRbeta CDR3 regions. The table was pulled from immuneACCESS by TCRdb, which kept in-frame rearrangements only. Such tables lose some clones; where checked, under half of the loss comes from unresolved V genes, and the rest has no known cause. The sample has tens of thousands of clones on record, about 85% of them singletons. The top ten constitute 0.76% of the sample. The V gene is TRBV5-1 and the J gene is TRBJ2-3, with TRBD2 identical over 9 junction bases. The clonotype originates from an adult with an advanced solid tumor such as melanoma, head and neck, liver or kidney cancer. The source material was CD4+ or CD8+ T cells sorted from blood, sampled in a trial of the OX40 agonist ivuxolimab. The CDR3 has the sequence CASSLGGRAPDTQYF. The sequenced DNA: TGCGCCAGCAGCTTGGGCGGGAGGGCCCCAGATACGCAGTATTTT.